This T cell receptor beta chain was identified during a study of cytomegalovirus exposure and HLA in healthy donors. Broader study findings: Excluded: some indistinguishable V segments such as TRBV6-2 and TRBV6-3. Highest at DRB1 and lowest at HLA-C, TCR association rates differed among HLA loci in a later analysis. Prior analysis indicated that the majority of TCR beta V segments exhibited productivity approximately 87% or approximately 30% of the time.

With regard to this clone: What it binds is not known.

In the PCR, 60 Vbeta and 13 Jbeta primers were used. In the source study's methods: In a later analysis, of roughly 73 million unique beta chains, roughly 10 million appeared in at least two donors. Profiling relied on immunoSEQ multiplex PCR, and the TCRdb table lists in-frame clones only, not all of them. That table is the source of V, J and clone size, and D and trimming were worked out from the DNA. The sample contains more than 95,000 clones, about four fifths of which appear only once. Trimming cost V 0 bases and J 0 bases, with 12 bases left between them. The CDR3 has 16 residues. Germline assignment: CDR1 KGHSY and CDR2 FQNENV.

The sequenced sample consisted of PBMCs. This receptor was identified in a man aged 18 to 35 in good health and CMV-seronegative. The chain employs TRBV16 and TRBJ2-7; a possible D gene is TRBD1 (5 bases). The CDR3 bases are TGTGCCAGCAGCCAATCCTTCAGGGTCAGCTCCTACGAGCAGTACTTC. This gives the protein CASSQSFRVSSYEQYF.